A selection of T cell receptor beta chains follows, all from one sample in a study of blood T cells in healthy people across ages. Each CDR3 protein gets one entry after TCRdb re-called the 5' RACE reads with MiXCR. Altogether under 2,000,000 distinct CDR3 sequences are present, 49% being singletons, with the ten largest covering roughly 2.1%. Sequenced input: blood. Receptors were obtained from a woman aged 40 to 55 in good health. The CDR3 runs from the conserved cysteine through the conserved F or W. D genes are given only for firm matches. Only part of the rows carry a size: once, few, many, or a class if the clone is expanded.

d_call | j_call | clone_size | v_call | cdr3_nt | cdr3_aa
. | TRBJ1-2 | . | TRBV5-5 | TGTGCCAGCAGCTACAGGGCCGCGGATGGCTACACCTTC | CASSYRAADGYTF
TRBD1 | TRBJ1-2 | . | TRBV12-3/TRBV12-4 | TGTGCCAGCCGGGGGGGACAGGGCAACTATGGCTACACCTTC | CASRGGQGNYGYTF
. | TRBJ1-2 | . | TRBV9 | TGTGCCAGCAGCGCCCGACAGGCTCTCTATGGCTACACCTTC | CASSARQALYGYTF
. | TRBJ2-7 | . | TRBV29-1 | TGCAGCGTTGGAACAGGGAGGTCCATGGAGCAGTACTTC | CSVGTGRSMEQYF
. | TRBJ1-2 | . | TRBV7-3 | TGTGCCAGCAGTCCCGGGGGGCCGGGCTATGGCTACACCTTC | CASSPGGPGYGYTF
. | TRBJ2-3 | . | TRBV29-1 | TGCAGCTTTTCCCATTCAGCAACAGATACGCAGTATTTT | CSFSHSATDTQYF
. | TRBJ1-2 | . | TRBV20-1 | TGCAGTGCTGGTCGACAGCCGGGGGCTGGCTACACCTTC | CSAGRQPGAGYTF
TRBD1 | TRBJ2-7 | . | TRBV5-5 | TGTGCCAGCAGCACCACAGGGGCCGAGCAGTACTTC | CASSTTGAEQYF
. | TRBJ2-1 | . | TRBV3-1 | TGTGCCAGCAGCCTCCGGGACCGATACTACAATGAGCAGTTCTTC | CASSLRDRYYNEQFF
TRBD1 | TRBJ2-1 | . | TRBV6-5 | TGTGCCAGCACTCCCGGGACAGGGGAATTCAATGAGCAGTTCTTC | CASTPGTGEFNEQFF
. | TRBJ2-7 | few | TRBV4-3 | TGCGCCAGCAGCCAAGACCCCGGCGGTCGCTACGAGCAGTACTTC | CASSQDPGGRYEQYF
. | TRBJ1-5 | . | TRBV6-5 | TGTGCCAGCAGTTACAGAGTTGGACAGCCCCAGCATTTT | CASSYRVGQPQHF
. | TRBJ1-2 | few | TRBV6-2/TRBV6-3 | TGTGCCAGCAGTTACTCAAGGGACGGCGTTACGGCCTATGGCTACACCTTC | CASSYSRDGVTAYGYTF
. | TRBJ1-1 | few | TRBV4-2 | TGTGCCAGCAGCCGGAGGCAGATGAACACTGAAGCTTTCTTT | CASSRRQMNTEAFF
. | TRBJ1-6 | . | TRBV7-9 | TGTGCCAGCAGCTTAGTTACCGGAAATAATTCACCCCTCCACTTT | CASSLVTGNNSPLHF
. | TRBJ2-3 | few | TRBV6-4 | TGTGCCAGCAAGGCTTCAGTATCTAGCACAGATACGCAGTATTTT | CASKASVSSTDTQYF
. | TRBJ2-5 | . | TRBV2 | TGTGCCAGCAGTGGACACCCGCAAGAGACCCAGAACTTC | CASSGHPQETQNF
TRBD1 | TRBJ1-2 | . | TRBV6-1 | TGTGCCAGCAGTGACGCCTTTTGGGACAGGGCGGATCGCGACTACACCTTC | CASSDAFWDRADRDYTF
TRBD2 | TRBJ2-1 | . | TRBV7-6 | TGTGCCGGCAGCCCGGCCATAGCGGGGGGGACCTACAATGAGCAGTTCTTC | CAGSPAIAGGTYNEQFF
TRBD2 | TRBJ2-4 | . | TRBV2 | TGTGCCAGCATAGGGCGCGGGGGGTTCTTCGAGAACATTCAGTACTTC | CASIGRGGFFENIQYF
TRBD1 | TRBJ2-3 | . | TRBV6-1 | TGTGCCAGCGCACTTGACAGGGGGCGGGATACGCAGTATTTT | CASALDRGRDTQYF
. | TRBJ2-7 | few | TRBV27 | TGTGCCAGCAGTTTATCGGCCAACTCCTACGAGCAGTACTTC | CASSLSANSYEQYF
. | TRBJ2-7 | . | TRBV20-1 | TGCAGTGCTCGCTCAGCGGCAAGCTCCTACAATGAGCAGTACTTC | CSARSAASSYNEQYF
. | TRBJ2-7 | . | TRBV28 | TGTGCCAGCAGTTTAAACCCCGTCACTGACAGCTACGAGCAGTACTTC | CASSLNPVTDSYEQYF
. | TRBJ2-7 | many | TRBV6-1 | TGTGCCAGCAGTCCGGGGGAATCCTACGAGCAGTACTTC | CASSPGESYEQYF
. | TRBJ2-5 | . | TRBV7-2 | TGTGCCAGCAGCTCCGAGGGACTCCTCAACCAAGAGACCCAGTACTTC | CASSSEGLLNQETQYF
. | TRBJ2-5 | . | TRBV25-1 | TGTGCCAGCAGTGAAGTCCCAGGGAGGGAGACCCAGTACTTC | CASSEVPGRETQYF
TRBD1 | TRBJ1-2 | . | TRBV6-4 | TGTGCCAGCAGTGGGGGCCACCGGACAGGAGCCGGCACCTTC | CASSGGHRTGAGTF